These 21 T cell receptor beta chains came from one sample sequenced in a study of cytotoxic CD8 clonotypes in ibrutinib-treated CLL. Here immunoSEQ multiplex PCR was the method, and the copy in TCRdb shows in-frame clones only, minus some. Here the sample spans a few hundred thousand clones, 70% to 80% being singletons. This material consisted of PBMCs, taken before ibrutinib treatment. These receptors originate from a human donor with chronic lymphocytic leukemia.

J is TRBJ1-2 and V is TRBV5-3, with D unresolved. TRBV5-3 is noted as an ORF with a role that remains uncertain. V was trimmed by 1 base and J by 4 bases, leaving 14 bases between them. This CDR3 has 15 residues. The CDR3 bases are TGTGCCAGAAGCTTGTGTCCTTCCCGGGCCTATGGCTACACCTTC. It codes for CARSLCPSRAYGYTF.

For this clone: The identical CDR3 is also encoded by other nucleotide sequences in the sample. The chain has TRBV9 and TRBJ2-7, with D hard to call. V lost 3 bases to trimming and J lost 0 bases, with 4 bases between them. Germline CDR1 is SGDLS and CDR2 is YYNGEE. The CDR3 consists of 12 residues. The CDR3 DNA reads as TGTGCCAGCAGCGGAACCTCCTACGAGCAGTACTTC. This gives the protein CASSGTSYEQYF.

This clone was seen a single time. The rearrangement joins TRBV5-1 to TRBJ2-6, with unresolved D. The CDR3 sequence is 17 residues long. Germline CDR1 and CDR2: SGHRS and YFSETQ. Between the trimmed V and J ends, which lost 6 bases and 1 base, there was a span of 17 bases. The DNA of the CDR3 is TGCGCCAGCACTACAGCCTTAGGAGCGTCTGGGGCCAACGTCCTGACTTTC. As protein: CASTTALGASGANVLTF.

The V and J genes are TRBV14 and TRBJ2-1; D might be TRBD1 (6 bases). Germline values: CDR1 SGHDN, CDR2 FVKESK. The CDR3 consists of 15 residues. Deletions cut 4 bases from V and 7 bases from J, with 17 bases between. CDR3 residues: CASSRGGPNPNEQFF. DNA for the CDR3: TGTGCCAGCAGCCGAGGGGGACCGAATCCAAATGAGCAGTTCTTC.

A few counts support this clone. V and J are TRBV18 and TRBJ1-1; D is perhaps TRBD1 (5 bases). Trimming removed 1 base from V and 7 bases from J, with 7 bases in between. Per germline, CDR1 KGHSH and CDR2 LQKENI. The CDR3 has 12 residues. The CDR3 is CASSPQGIEAFF. CDR3 bases: TGTGCCAGCTCACCACAGGGGATTGAAGCTTTCTTT.

The chain recombines TRBV15 with TRBJ2-5; D possibly corresponds to TRBD2 (6 bases). Germline-derived CDR1 and CDR2 are LNHNV and YYDKDF (reference sequence). CDR3 length equals 13 residues. V was clipped by 5 bases and J by 2 bases, with 9 bases between them. This CDR3 reads CATSGGIQETQYF. The DNA of the CDR3 is TGTGCCACCAGCGGCGGGATTCAAGAGACCCAGTACTTC.

J is TRBJ2-1 and V is TRBV6-1; unclear D gene. Germline values: CDR1 MNHNS, CDR2 SASEGT. V shed 5 bases and J shed 12 bases, with 11 bases lying between them. The CDR3 is 11 residues long. The CDR3 here is CASSYARVQFF. CDR3 coding DNA: TGTGCCAGCAGTTACGCTCGCGTGCAGTTCTTC.

The V call is TRBV9, the J call TRBJ1-1; possibly TRBD1 for D (6 bases). V dropped 6 bases and J dropped 1 base, with 16 bases sitting between them. Germline V gene data show CDR1 as SGDLS and CDR2 as YYNGEE. This CDR3 has 15 amino acids. This CDR3 is CASTRGGIGNTEAFF. The CDR3 nucleotides are TGTGCCAGCACCAGAGGGGGGATAGGGAACACTGAAGCTTTCTTT.

V is TRBV6-5 and J is TRBJ2-5; D perhaps matches TRBD1 (6 bases). CDR3 length: 13 amino acids. Per the germline V gene, CDR1 is MNHEY and CDR2 is SVGAGI. The V gene lost 6 bases and the J gene lost 1 base, with 9 bases spanning the gap. CDR3 DNA: TGTGCCAGCAGCTTGGACAGCCAAGAGACCCAGTACTTC. The encoded protein is CASSLDSQETQYF.

Comment on this clone: The junction and the germline gene differ at one end; a read error may be behind it. The chain joins TRBV5-1 to TRBJ1-2; TRBD1 might be the D (6 bases). The CDR3 is made up of 15 amino acids. CDR1 and CDR2 from the germline V gene are SGHRS and YFSETQ. CDR3 in DNA: TGCGCCAGCAGCTTGCGTGGAGGGGACAACTCTGGCTACACCTTC. Translated, it gives CASSLRGGDNSGYTF. The variable domain in full, with the rest retrieved from reference TRBV5-1 and TRBJ1-2, is KAGVTQTPRYLIKTRGQQVTLSCSPISGHRSVSWYQQTPGQGLQFLFEYFSETQRNKGNFPGRFSGRQFSNSRSEMNVSTLELGDSALYLCASSLRGGDNSGYTFGSGTRLTVV.

CDR3 residues: CASSLDLGSRGLTEAFF. The CDR3 bases are TGTGCCAGCAGCTTAGATCTCGGGTCGCGCGGACTCACTGAAGCTTTCTTT. The chain carries TRBV11-2 and TRBJ1-1, with D unclear. Germline CDR1 is SGHAT and CDR2 is FQNNGV. V gave up 0 bases and J gave up 4 bases, with 18 bases separating them. The CDR3 has 17 residues.

The rearrangement joins TRBV5-6 to TRBJ2-1, with 9 bases matching TRBD2. Trimming cost V 5 bases and J 4 bases; bases outside gene matches: 13. The CDR3 is 17 amino acids. The germline V gene encodes CDR1 SGHDT and CDR2 YYEEEE. DNA for the CDR3: TGTGCCAGCAGTTTAGCGGGAGCTAGGGGTGGGTACAATGAGCAGTTCTTC. It translates to CASSLAGARGGYNEQFF.

V is TRBV30 and J is TRBJ2-1, with a weak D call TRBD2 (5 bases). There are 14 residues in the CDR3. Germline V gene lookup returns CDR1 GTSNPN and CDR2 SVGIG (reference sequence). Trimming pared 0 bases from V and 10 bases from J, leaving 16 bases between. The CDR3, as DNA: TGTGCCTGGAGTGTAAACCGGGGTAGTAGGGAGCAGTTCTTC. The encoded protein is CAWSVNRGSREQFF.

The chain carries TRBV9 and TRBJ2-2; no reliable D call. The CDR3 covers 12 residues. Germline V CDR1 and CDR2: SGDLS, YYNGEE. V was clipped by 4 bases and J by 1 base, with 2 bases between them. In DNA form, the CDR3 reads TGTGCCAGCAGCTGGAACACCGGGGAGCTGTTTTTT. Translating it yields CASSWNTGELFF.

The chain links TRBV6-5 to TRBJ1-2; D is unclear. The CDR3 length is 13 residues. Germline V gene data show CDR1 as MNHEY and CDR2 as SVGAGI. V was clipped by 8 bases and J by 7 bases, with 17 bases between them. This chain's CDR3 is CASYKGPLFGYTF. The DNA for the CDR3 is TGTGCCAGCTATAAGGGTCCCCTCTTTGGCTACACCTTC.

The V call is TRBV6-1, the J call TRBJ2-4; TRBD2 is a possible D gene (7 bases). The CDR3 runs to 17 residues. The V gene lost 1 base and the J gene lost 1 base, with 14 bases spanning the gap. Germline lookup yields CDR1 MNHNS and CDR2 SASEGT. The CDR3 nucleotides read TGTGCCAGCAGTGAAGGACGGGGGCGGGAGGCCAAAAACATTCAGTACTTC. The encoded protein is CASSEGRGREAKNIQYF.

This sequence joins TRBV21-1 and TRBJ2-5. TRBV21-1 is a pseudogene. The CDR3 spans 13 residues. The CDR3 protein is CASSPRGQETQYF. The DNA for the CDR3 is TGTGCCAGCAGCCCCCGTGGACAAGAGACCCAGTACTTC.

The CDR3 DNA reads TGTGCCAGCAGCTCCGGGGGCAGGGAAAAACTGTTTTTT. This gives the protein CASSSGGREKLFF. The chain joins TRBV7-8 to TRBJ1-4; D is perhaps TRBD1 (6 bases). Germline-derived CDR1 and CDR2 are SGHVS and FQNEAQ. The CDR3 runs to 13 residues. Trimming shortened V by 4 bases and J by 8 bases, and 11 bases separated the two germline ends. Supplemented by reference TRBV7-8 and TRBJ1-4, the full variable domain reads GAGVSQSPRYKVAKRGQDVALRCDPISGHVSLFWYQQALGQGPEFLTYFQNEAQLDKSGLPSDRFFAERPEGSVSTLKIQRTQQEDSAVYLCASSSGGREKLFFGSGTQLSVL.

The chain is built from TRBV6-6 and TRBJ2-5; no definite D call. The V gene lost 2 bases and the J gene lost 1 base, with 8 bases spanning the gap. The CDR3 is 14 residues long. Germline V gene data show CDR1 as MNHNY and CDR2 as SVGAGI (reference sequence). The CDR3 sequence is CASSYGQIQETQYF. In nucleotides, the CDR3 is TGTGCCAGCAGTTACGGGCAAATCCAAGAGACCCAGTACTTC.

The genes are TRBV4-1 and TRBJ1-2; 8 nucleotides agree with TRBD1. J gave up 8 bases and V 2 bases, and 7 bases lay outside the gene matches. Germline CDR1 MGHRA, CDR2 YSYEKL. This CDR3 contains 14 residues. The CDR3 bases are TGCGCCAGCAGCCAACCGGGACAGGCGGACGGCTACACCTTC. Amino acid sequence: CASSQPGQADGYTF.

The rearrangement uses TRBV9 and TRBJ2-2; D might be TRBD2 (6 bases). This CDR3 is built from 14 residues. Germline CDR1 and CDR2: SGDLS and YYNGEE. V lost 5 bases and J lost 2, with 10 bases in between. The CDR3 loop is CASRGTLNTGELFF. The CDR3 DNA reads as TGTGCCAGCAGGGGGACTCTAAACACCGGGGAGCTGTTTTTT.